This T cell receptor beta chain was captured by sequencing in a study of OX40 agonist ivuxolimab in advanced cancers. Study in general: Ivuxolimab was delivered to patients intravenously every 2 weeks at doses spanning 0.01 to 10 mg/kg. Three patients got partial responses; one had hepatocellular carcinoma and two had cutaneous melanoma. The study's findings and limits: Dosing at 0.1 to 3.0 mg/kg was accompanied by clonal expansion of CD4+ and CD8+ blood T cells by week 6.

The assay was immunoSEQ multiplex PCR, and TCRdb's table has in-frame clones only and misses some. The sample has approximately 49,000 clones, around 80% seen once. This clone was picked up one time. The target antigen is unknown. From germline, CDR1 is GTSNPN and CDR2 SVGIG (reference sequence). The ends were cut back, 3 bases at V and 4 bases at J, with 16 bases in the middle. The CDR3 sequence is 15 residues long. This rearrangement joins TRBV30 to TRBJ1-5; weak D call: TRBD1 (6 bases). The TCR was taken from an adult with an advanced solid tumor such as melanoma, head and neck, liver or kidney cancer. Sequences were derived from CD4+ or CD8+ T cells sorted from blood, sampled in a trial of the OX40 agonist ivuxolimab. The CDR3 DNA reads TGTGCCTGGAGCAAGACAGGAAACCCTAATCAGCCCCAGCATTTT. Translated, it gives CAWSKTGNPNQPQHF. Full variable domain (remainder filled in from reference TRBV30 and TRBJ1-5): SQTIHQWPATLVQPVGSPLSLECTVEGTSNPNLYWYRQAAGRGLQLLFYSVGIGQISSEVPQNLSASRPQDRQFILSSKKLLLSDSGFYLCAWSKTGNPNQPQHFGDGTRLSIL.